This TCR beta chain is drawn from a study of cytomegalovirus exposure and HLA in healthy donors. Broader study findings: The likely origin of a cluster of highly shared sequence variants was a sequencing artifact. Some public TCRs appeared in many individuals, while most sequences were rare.

Both 60 Vbeta primers and 13 Jbeta primers went into the PCR. Original processing methods: In a later analysis, 60 million to 90 million unique TCR beta chains included roughly 11 million shared by two or more donors. Profiling relied on immunoSEQ multiplex PCR, and the TCRdb table lists in-frame clones only, not all of them. D and trimming come from the DNA, and the V and J calls and clone size come from that table. The sample has around 98,000 clones; about 81% are singletons. On this clone itself: Its antigen is still unknown.

Sequenced: PBMCs. The clonotype comes from a man between 35 and 55 years old in good health and CMV-seronegative.

The CDR3 bases are TGTGCCAGTCACAGGGGTGGCTACAATGAGCAGTTCTTC. It encodes CASHRGGYNEQFF. The V call is TRBV5-4, the J call TRBJ2-1; 7 positions match TRBD1. V shed 8 bases, J shed 3 bases, and the junction held 5 bases outside the gene matches. This CDR3 contains 13 residues. Looked up from germline, CDR1 is SGHNT and CDR2 is YYREEE (reference sequence).